This T cell receptor (beta chain) was identified in a study of blood T cell repertoires in COVID-19. Study details: Collection of acute and convalescent COVID-19 samples took place in the United States, Italy and Spain. PBMCs, B-cell-depleted T cells, or T cells were the source of the cDNA or gDNA that made up the material.

Per the authors' pipeline: The authors estimated nucleated cell counts from reference gene primer amplification. Clones were read by immunoSEQ multiplex PCR, and TCRdb kept only the in-frame ones, dropping some. Clonal size and the V and J genes are those of that table, whereas D and trimming came from the DNA. The table shows a few hundred thousand clones, with roughly 85% occurring only once. The sequenced sample was peripheral blood. This TCR was sampled from a woman in her late teens or twenties with acute or convalescent COVID-19.

This CDR3 reads CAWTGGQGPEKLFF. In DNA, the CDR3 is TGTGCCTGGACTGGAGGACAGGGACCTGAAAAACTGTTTTTT. The chain combines TRBV30 with TRBJ1-4; 8 positions match TRBD1. The germline V gene has CDR1 GTSNPN and CDR2 SVGIG (reference sequence). The V and J ends lost 4 bases and 7 bases, in that order; junction bases with no gene match: 8. CDR3 length: 14 amino acids.